This entry lists 29 T cell receptor beta chains sequenced from one sample in a study of cytomegalovirus exposure and HLA in healthy donors (dated by TCRdb to about 2017). The library was made by the immunoSEQ multiplex PCR assay. The multiplex PCR relied on a mix of 60 forward primers for TCR Vbeta segments and 13 reverse primers for TCR Jbeta segments. TCRdb holds this immuneACCESS table with in-frame rearrangements only. Some clones are missing; in checked studies, unresolved V genes explain under half, and the rest has no known cause. The sample table shows about 150,000 clones, and 70% to 90% are seen once. Clones ranked in the top ten supply roughly 1.4% of the sample. The sequenced sample consisted of PBMCs. The receptors stem from a man between 35 and 55 years old in good health and CMV-seronegative.

This clone was detected only once. The CDR3: CASSGRQAEADTQYF. The CDR3 DNA sequence: TGTGCCAGCAGTGGGCGACAGGCAGAAGCAGATACGCAGTATTTT. The chain is built from TRBV6-1 and TRBJ2-3; tentative D call: TRBD1 (6 bases). V lost 4 bases and J 4 bases, leaving 15 bases between the germline ends. The CDR3 has 15 amino acids. CDR1 is MNHNS and CDR2 is SASEGT in the germline V gene.

The chain recombines TRBV5-1 with TRBJ2-3; 10 bases are a match to TRBD1. Per germline, CDR1 SGHRS and CDR2 YFSETQ. The CDR3 is 15 amino acids. The trim removed 3 bases at V and 3 bases at J, leaving 4 bases unmatched. DNA of the CDR3: TGCGCCAGCAGCTCTTGGGACAGGGGTACAGATACGCAGTATTTT. It yields the protein CASSSWDRGTDTQYF.

J is TRBJ2-3 and V is TRBV28; D may be TRBD2 (5 bases). Germline values: CDR1 MDHEN, CDR2 SYDVKM. This CDR3 comprises 16 residues. The germline V and J ends were trimmed by 2 bases and 2 bases, with 14 bases remaining between them. CDR3 DNA sequence: TGTGCCAGCAGTTTAGGAGGAGCGACTCCCACAGATACGCAGTATTTT. Residues: CASSLGGATPTDTQYF.

In this sample, this clone turned up once. This chain uses TRBV4-1 with TRBJ2-7; D is uncertain. Germline CDR1 MGHRA, CDR2 YSYEKL. V lost 2 bases and J lost 4, with 9 bases in between. The CDR3 consists of 13 residues. CDR3: CASSQSLPYEQYF. DNA of the CDR3: TGCGCCAGCAGCCAAAGCCTCCCTTACGAGCAGTACTTC.

The gene calls are TRBV7-8 and TRBJ2-5; TRBD1 matches 8 bases. The J segment lost 0 bases and the V segment lost 1 base, leaving 13 bases of the junction unmatched. The CDR3 contains 19 residues. Germline V gives CDR1 SGHVS, CDR2 FQNEAQ. Here the CDR3 reads CASSLVFGRGRLNQETQYF. CDR3 nucleotides: TGTGCCAGCAGCTTAGTGTTTGGCAGGGGGCGATTAAACCAAGAGACCCAGTACTTC.

The chain recombines TRBV7-6 with TRBJ2-2; D remains ambiguous. In germline, CDR1 is SGHVS, CDR2 FNYEAQ. Trimming shortened V by 0 bases and J by 2 bases, and 4 bases separated the two germline ends. The CDR3 consists of 14 residues. The CDR3 loop is CASSLAVNTGELFF. The CDR3 nucleotides are TGTGCCAGCAGCTTAGCCGTTAACACCGGGGAGCTGTTTTTT. The whole variable domain, filled in from reference TRBV7-6 and TRBJ2-2, reads GAGVSQSPRYKVTKRGQDVALRCDPISGHVSLYWYRQALGQGPEFLTYFNYEAQQDKSGLPNDRFSAERPEGSISTLTIQRTEQRDSAMYRCASSLAVNTGELFFGEGSRLTVL.

The chain is built from TRBV11-2 and TRBJ1-1, with TRBD1 matching 8 bases. V shed 10 bases and J 4 bases; nucleotides not matched to a gene: 17. There are 16 residues in the CDR3. Looked up from germline, CDR1 is SGHAT and CDR2 is FQNNGV. The CDR3 is CATQPGTGAFVTEAFF. The CDR3 DNA reads TGTGCCACCCAGCCAGGGACAGGCGCTTTTGTCACTGAAGCTTTCTTT.

The V and J genes are TRBV7-2 and TRBJ2-5; 10 nucleotides line up with TRBD1. V gave up 5 bases and J gave up 5 bases; unmatched junction bases: 5. Germline loops: CDR1 SGHTA, CDR2 FQGNSA. CDR3 length: 14 residues. CDR3 in amino acids: CASSPGQGMETQYF. CDR3 DNA: TGTGCCAGCAGCCCGGGACAGGGGATGGAGACCCAGTACTTC.

CDR3 amino acids: CASSTPGGPHWEQYF. The CDR3 bases are TGTGCCAGCAGTACCCCGGGGGGGCCTCACTGGGAGCAGTACTTC. The chain joins TRBV6-5 to TRBJ2-7, with 8 bases matching TRBD2. CDR3 size: 15 residues. Germline V gene data show CDR1 as MNHEY and CDR2 as SVGAGI. V gave up 5 bases and J gave up 7 bases; unmatched junction bases: 13.

This clone was observed a few times. V usage is TRBV7-2 and J usage is TRBJ1-1; TRBD1 might be the D (6 bases). The germline V gene encodes CDR1 SGHTA and CDR2 FQGNSA. The CDR3 runs to 15 residues. Trimming pared 1 base from V and 0 bases from J, leaving 9 bases between. CDR3 coding DNA: TGTGCCAGCAGCTTAGTCCCAGGGGTGAACACTGAAGCTTTCTTT. As protein: CASSLVPGVNTEAFF.

This chain links TRBV19 with TRBJ2-7; D call uncertain. V lost 3 bases and J lost 3, with 15 bases in between. The length of the CDR3 is 15 residues. Per germline, CDR1 LNHDA and CDR2 SQIVND (reference sequence). The CDR3 coding sequence is TGTGCCAGTAGTATTCTGGGCGCCTTTGACTACGAGCAGTACTTC. As protein: CASSILGAFDYEQYF. Drawing the rest from reference TRBV19 and TRBJ2-7, the complete variable domain is DGGITQSPKYLFRKEGQNVTLSCEQNLNHDAMYWYRQDPGQGLRLIYYSQIVNDFQKGDIAEGYSVSREKKESFPLTVTSAQKNPTAFYLCASSILGAFDYEQYFGPGTRLTVT.

In its sample, this clone was seen once. This chain links TRBV5-4 with TRBJ2-3; 7 bases fit TRBD2. The V and J ends lost 6 bases and 0 bases, in that order; junction bases with no gene match: 10. Germline V gene sequence: CDR1 SGHNT, CDR2 YYREEE (reference sequence). The CDR3 runs 16 residues. CDR3 amino acids: CASTPEGGSSTDTQYF. Here the CDR3 DNA reads TGTGCCAGCACCCCCGAGGGAGGGTCTAGCACAGATACGCAGTATTTT.

This clone was picked up one time. V gene TRBV6-6 combines with J gene TRBJ2-5; 11 bases fit TRBD2. Trimming at V came to 6 bases and at J to 4 bases, leaving 4 bases not matched to a gene. The CDR3 totals 14 residues. Germline V CDR1 and CDR2: MNHNY, SVGAGI (reference sequence). The CDR3 region has the DNA TGTGCCAGCAGATTAGCGGGGGGGGGAGAGACCCAGTACTTC. Its protein is CASRLAGGGETQYF.

This clone was counted a single time. The genes are TRBV2 and TRBJ2-5; D gene ambiguous. Germline CDR1 is SNHLY and CDR2 is FYNNEI. The CDR3 is 13 amino acids. V shed 5 bases and J shed 1 base, with 8 bases lying between them. CDR3 amino acids: CASSRQLQETQYF. CDR3 bases: TGTGCCAGCAGTAGACAACTCCAAGAGACCCAGTACTTC.

The chain uses TRBV27 and TRBJ1-6, with 7 bases aligning to TRBD1. Germline lookup yields CDR1 MNHEY and CDR2 SMNVEV (reference sequence). The CDR3 extends over 14 amino acids. Losses at the gene ends were 5 bases for V and 6 bases for J; bases not matched to a gene: 4. In DNA, the CDR3 is TGTGCCAGCAGTGACAGGGTCCCTAATTCACCCCTCCACTTT. Protein product: CASSDRVPNSPLHF.

The genes are TRBV7-3 and TRBJ1-6; 7 bases are shared with TRBD1. The CDR3 has 13 residues. The ends lost 5 bases at V and 8 bases at J; junction bases unmatched: 3. CDR1 is SGHTA and CDR2 is FQGTGA in the germline V gene. The CDR3 DNA reads TGTGCCAGCAGCATCGACAGGGATTCACCCCTCCACTTT. Encoded protein: CASSIDRDSPLHF.

This clone was observed once. V gene TRBV9 combines with J gene TRBJ1-1; TRBD1 might be the D (6 bases). Deletions cut 3 bases from V and 7 bases from J, with 19 bases between. CDR1 is SGDLS and CDR2 is YYNGEE in the germline V gene. The CDR3 has 15 amino acids. For the CDR3, the DNA is TGTGCCAGCAGCGAAGGACAGCGCCGGCCCTTTGAAGCTTTCTTT. This encodes CASSEGQRRPFEAFF.

The chain carries TRBV7-9 and TRBJ2-3; the D is unclear. V was cut by 3 bases and J by 4 bases, with 14 bases left in between. The CDR3 has 15 amino acids. Looked up from germline, CDR1 is SEHNR and CDR2 is FQNEAQ (reference sequence). The chain's CDR3 is CASSLSGDIPDTQYF. CDR3 bases: TGTGCCAGCAGCTTGTCCGGTGACATCCCAGATACGCAGTATTTT.

This rearrangement joins TRBV7-9 to TRBJ1-5, with D perhaps TRBD1 (6 bases). This CDR3 comprises 18 residues. V dropped 1 base and J dropped 0 bases, with 16 bases sitting between them. CDR1 is SEHNR and CDR2 is FQNEAQ in the germline V gene (reference sequence). The CDR3 coding sequence is TGTGCCAGCAGCTTAGACGACAGGAGCCGTTATAGCAATCAGCCCCAGCATTTT. Its translation: CASSLDDRSRYSNQPQHF.

V gene TRBV7-3 combines with J gene TRBJ2-2, with 7 bases identical to TRBD2. The CDR3 is 14 amino acids. The trim removed 0 bases at V and 8 bases at J, leaving 3 bases unmatched. CDR1 and CDR2 from the germline V gene are SGHTA and FQGTGA. The CDR3 loop reads CASSLTGRSGELFF. The CDR3 nucleotides are TGTGCCAGCAGCTTAACCGGGAGGTCAGGGGAGCTGTTTTTT.

The rearrangement joins TRBV5-4 to TRBJ2-5, with 9 bases fitting TRBD1. Matching the DNA end better, TRBJ2-7 makes the J call doubtful. The CDR3 is made up of 14 amino acids. Germline V gene lookup returns CDR1 SGHNT and CDR2 YYREEE (reference sequence). CDR3 region: CASSAGTGTYEQYF. DNA of the CDR3: TGTGCCAGCAGCGCCGGGACAGGGACCTACGAGCAGTACTTC.

The rearrangement links TRBV5-1 to TRBJ2-7; 11 nucleotides agree with TRBD2. This CDR3 is built from 14 residues. Germline CDR1 is SGHRS and CDR2 is YFSETQ. V dropped 6 bases and J dropped 2; count of bases not matched to a gene: 4. The CDR3 bases are TGCGCCAGCACCGCGACTAGCGGGACCTACGAGCAGTACTTC. Amino acids: CASTATSGTYEQYF.

The chain joins TRBV7-8 to TRBJ2-4, with a possible D match to TRBD1 (5 bases). Germline lookup yields CDR1 SGHVS and CDR2 FQNEAQ. V lost 5 bases and J 8 bases, leaving 16 bases between the germline ends. The CDR3 is made up of 14 amino acids. The CDR3 loop reads CASSPRAQGDIQYF. The CDR3 bases are TGTGCCAGCAGCCCCCGGGCCCAAGGGGACATTCAGTACTTC. Complete variable domain (other parts from reference TRBV7-8 and TRBJ2-4): GAGVSQSPRYKVAKRGQDVALRCDPISGHVSLFWYQQALGQGPEFLTYFQNEAQLDKSGLPSDRFFAERPEGSVSTLKIQRTQQEDSAVYLCASSPRAQGDIQYFGAGTRLSVL.

This chain links TRBV2 with TRBJ1-2, with D possibly being TRBD1 (6 bases). The CDR3 is 13 amino acids. Germline V gives CDR1 SNHLY, CDR2 FYNNEI. V was shortened by 1 base and J by 7 bases, with 10 bases between the two germline ends. CDR3 loop: CASSEEYRVGYTF. The CDR3 nucleotides are TGTGCCAGCAGTGAAGAATACAGGGTTGGCTACACCTTC.

This chain uses TRBV7-3 with TRBJ1-1; D not resolved. Germline V gene lookup returns CDR1 SGHTA and CDR2 FQGTGA. V was trimmed by 1 base and J by 1 base, leaving 7 bases between them. The CDR3 runs 14 residues. This CDR3 reads CASSLRAENTEAFF. DNA for the CDR3: TGTGCCAGCAGCTTAAGGGCAGAGAACACTGAAGCTTTCTTT. The full variable domain, in which reference TRBV7-3 and TRBJ1-1 provide the parts outside the CDR3, is GAGVSQTPSNKVTEKGKYVELRCDPISGHTALYWYRQSLGQGPEFLIYFQGTGAADDSGLPNDRFFAVRPEGSVSTLKIQRTERGDSAVYLCASSLRAENTEAFFGQGTRLTVV.

The chain joins TRBV6-6 to TRBJ1-5; 8 bases are shared with TRBD1. J lost 5 bases, V lost 6 bases, and 6 bases had no gene match. Germline V gene lookup returns CDR1 MNHNY and CDR2 SVGAGI (reference sequence). CDR3 length: 14 residues. CDR3 sequence (DNA): TGTGCCAGCAGGGCCCAGGGGGCAGATCAGCCCCAGCATTTT. It yields the protein CASRAQGADQPQHF.

The V call is TRBV27, the J call TRBJ2-7, with TRBD1 matching 7 bases. This CDR3 spans 14 amino acids. In germline, CDR1 is MNHEY, CDR2 SMNVEV (reference sequence). V lost 5 bases and J lost 6; bases outside the gene matches: 10. The CDR3 loop reads CASSLNRDRVEQYF. The CDR3 DNA is TGTGCCAGCAGTCTTAACCGCGACAGGGTCGAGCAGTACTTC.

Concerning this clone itself: The DNA is omitted, as the CDR3 cannot be located on it reliably, and the CDR3 follows TCRdb's listing. The genes are TRBV4-3 and TRBJ2-2; the D call in the table, TRBD2, was not verified against the DNA. Germline values: CDR1 LGHNA, CDR2 YSLEER. The CDR3 region is 17 residues in length, termini included. The CDR3 sequence: CASSQDQRVRRAGELFF.

This chain links TRBV9 with TRBJ2-2, with a possible D match to TRBD2 (5 bases). CDR1 and CDR2 (germline): SGDLS, YYNGEE. With 3 bases removed from V and 4 bases from J, the gap between germline ends came to 10 bases. The CDR3 runs 14 residues. CDR3 amino acids: CASSGGRSTGELFF. DNA for the CDR3: TGTGCCAGCAGCGGAGGGAGAAGCACCGGGGAGCTGTTTTTT.